What follows describes a single T cell receptor beta chain. Its antigen is still unknown. Measured with immunoSEQ multiplex PCR; TCRdb has only the in-frame clones, and not every one. The top ten clones hold roughly 0.62% of a sample with more than 900,000 clones, about 84% of them seen once. CDR1 and CDR2 (germline): MDHEN, SYDVKM. Trimming at V came to 8 bases and at J to 6 bases, leaving 8 bases not matched to a gene. This CDR3 has 15 residues. CD4+ cells yielded CD45RA+ naive and CD45RA-negative memory subsets. This sample was included in a study of shared clonotypes between healthy human individuals. Study context: Those who served as donors were a couple of women and three men between the ages of 18 and 49.

Regarding the study as a whole: Clonotypes which were not shared had lower generation probabilities than clonotypes that all four donors shared. Across subsets, estimated richness was generally greater for naive than for memory populations.

The specimen sequenced was memory CD4+ T cells from PBMCs. Subset reported: CD45RA-negative fraction. V and J are TRBV28 and TRBJ2-7, with TRBD2 identical over 15 bases. The receptor was isolated from a man in his late teens or twenties in good health. Some clones in this sample may be carry-over from other donors' samples. The chain's CDR3 is CASSGLAGGQGEQYF. CDR3 nucleotide sequence: TGTGCCAGCTCTGGACTAGCGGGAGGGCAGGGCGAGCAGTACTTC.